This TCR beta chain stems from a study of human T cells and chemical hapten exposure. About the study: Minor volume differences among pooled libraries chiefly drove per-sample TCR yield variation. The study, taken as a whole, reports: Large CDR3 similarity clusters arose significantly more often from expanded TCRs than from controls.

Trimming shortened V by 7 bases and J by 3 bases, and 19 bases separated the two germline ends. CDR3 length: 14 amino acids. CDR1 is SQVTM and CDR2 is ANQGSEA in the germline V gene. TCRdb redid the calling of the RACE reads with MiXCR, one entry per CDR3 protein. The table includes over 300,000 distinct CDR3 sequences, 5% to 6.5% detected once. Documented time point: pre-sensitization, week 0. Treatment given: therapeutic diphenylcyclopropenone sensitization with weekly scalp DPC. Sample donors consisted of patients with alopecia, aged 18 to 70 years, who were suitable for DPC. As for this clonotype: Its specificity is unknown.

The V call is TRBV29-1, the J call TRBJ2-7; D is possibly TRBD1 (5 bases). The sample was whole blood, taken in connection with sensitization to the hapten diphenylcyclopropenone (DPC). This sequence was found in a woman aged 50 to 60 with alopecia areata. Some clones in this sample may be carry-over from other donors' samples. CDR3 DNA: TGCAGCGCGAGAACAGGCGACCCCCTCTACGAGCAGTACTTC. Amino acids: CSARTGDPLYEQYF.